The rows below give T cell receptor beta chains drawn from one sample of a study of yellow fever vaccine responses in identical twins. In TCRdb, the RT-PCR reads were re-called with MiXCR into one record per CDR3 protein. The data hold about 34,000 distinct CDR3 sequences, with 45% to 65% observed a single time. This specimen was T cells from blood (PBMCs), unsorted or a sorted subset (not recorded which), taken before or after yellow fever vaccination (not recorded which). The receptors were sampled from a woman between 18 and 30 years old who received the yellow fever vaccine. CDR3s include the opening cysteine and the closing phenylalanine or tryptophan. The D gene is left open where the match is weak. Size values are once, few and many counts, or a class for expanded clones, and some rows have none.

cdr3_aa | cdr3_nt | cdr3_length | j_call | clone_size | d_call | v_call
CASSPLFRHTGELFF | TGTGCCAGCTCACCACTCTTCAGACACACCGGGGAGCTGTTTTTT | 15 | TRBJ2-2 | - | - | TRBV18
CASSTPDREAFF | TGTGCCAGCAGTACCCCGGACAGGGAAGCTTTCTTT | 12 | TRBJ1-1 | - | TRBD1 | TRBV12-3/TRBV12-4
CASSGAPETQYF | TGCGCCAGCAGCGGGGCGCCAGAGACCCAGTACTTC | 12 | TRBJ2-5 | - | - | TRBV4-1
CASSPGTGGPLTDTQYF | TGTGCCAGCAGCCCCGGGACAGGGGGGCCTCTCACAGATACGCAGTATTTT | 17 | TRBJ2-3 | - | TRBD1 | TRBV11-2
CASRAGNYGYTF | TGTGCCAGCAGAGCAGGGAACTATGGCTACACCTTC | 12 | TRBJ1-2 | - | - | TRBV2
CASSRRTGEGNF | TGTGCCAGCAGCCGACGGACAGGGGAAGGGAACTTC | 12 | TRBJ2-4 | - | TRBD1 | TRBV11-3
CASSFLLGGEQFF | TGTGCCAGCAGCTTCCTCCTAGGCGGTGAGCAGTTCTTC | 13 | TRBJ2-1 | once | - | TRBV7-2
CASSPYSWARETQYF | TGTGCCAGCAGCCCGTACTCTTGGGCGCGAGAGACCCAGTACTTC | 15 | TRBJ2-5 | - | - | TRBV7-9
CASSQGGDRGIYF | TGCGCCAGCAGCCAGGGCGGGGACAGAGGCATATATTTT | 13 | TRBJ1-3 | - | TRBD1 | TRBV4-1
CATSRGDRGPAVDTQYF | TGTGCCACCAGCAGAGGGGACAGGGGCCCCGCGGTAGATACGCAGTATTTT | 17 | TRBJ2-3 | - | TRBD1 | TRBV15
CASILSSGRDTQYF | TGTGCCAGCATATTGTCCAGCGGGAGAGATACGCAGTATTTT | 14 | TRBJ2-3 | few | TRBD2 | TRBV12-3/TRBV12-4
CSVLRGRVNEQFF | TGCAGCGTTCTCCGCGGGAGGGTCAATGAGCAGTTCTTC | 13 | TRBJ2-1 | - | TRBD2 | TRBV29-1
CASSPSYNEQFF | TGTGCCAGCAGCCCTTCCTACAATGAGCAGTTCTTC | 12 | TRBJ2-1 | - | - | TRBV9
CSANSGSPGEQFF | TGCAGTGCTAATAGCGGGAGCCCTGGTGAGCAGTTCTTC | 13 | TRBJ2-1 | - | TRBD2 | TRBV20-1
CASSVAASGSYEQYF | TGTGCCAGCAGCGTAGCGGCTAGCGGGAGCTACGAGCAGTACTTC | 15 | TRBJ2-7 | - | TRBD2 | TRBV9
CASSLSWNSYEQYF | TGCGCCAGCAGCTTGTCCTGGAATTCCTACGAGCAGTACTTC | 14 | TRBJ2-7 | few | - | TRBV5-1
CASSPGGNYGYTF | TGTGCCAGCTCACCGGGGGGAAACTATGGCTACACCTTC | 13 | TRBJ1-2 | - | - | TRBV18
CASSTGLTQPQHF | TGTGCCAGCTCGACCGGACTGACCCAGCCCCAGCATTTT | 13 | TRBJ1-5 | - | - | TRBV18
CASSFLTVGEQYF | TGTGCCAGCAGCTTTCTCACGGTGGGGGAGCAGTACTTC | 13 | TRBJ2-7 | - | - | TRBV5-4
CAIRGTSGPNNEQFF | TGTGCCATCAGGGGGACTAGCGGACCTAACAATGAGCAGTTCTTC | 15 | TRBJ2-1 | - | TRBD2 | TRBV10-3
CASSLVDLNQPQHF | TGTGCCAGCAGTTTAGTGGATCTAAATCAGCCCCAGCATTTT | 14 | TRBJ1-5 | few | - | TRBV12-3/TRBV12-4
CSVVGSSYEQYF | TGCAGCGTTGTCGGGAGCTCCTACGAGCAGTACTTC | 12 | TRBJ2-7 | - | - | TRBV29-1
CAISEGTFGETQYF | TGTGCCATCAGTGAAGGGACGTTCGGAGAGACCCAGTACTTC | 14 | TRBJ2-5 | - | - | TRBV10-3
CASRSSGNEQFF | TGTGCCAGCAGAAGCTCGGGCAATGAGCAGTTCTTC | 12 | TRBJ2-1 | - | - | TRBV2
CSASGRTPLSGNTIYF | TGCAGTGCTAGCGGCAGGACCCCGCTCTCTGGAAACACCATATATTTT | 16 | TRBJ1-3 | - | - | TRBV20-1
CASSRTGGMNTEAFF | TGTGCCAGCAGCAGGACAGGGGGAATGAACACTGAAGCTTTCTTT | 15 | TRBJ1-1 | few | TRBD1 | TRBV11-1
CASSHPGTGSNSPLHF | TGCGCCAGCAGCCACCCGGGAACAGGGTCTAATTCACCCCTCCACTTT | 16 | TRBJ1-6 | - | - | TRBV4-1
CASSLVGQNYGYTF | TGCGCCAGCAGCCTCGTTGGGCAGAACTATGGCTACACCTTC | 14 | TRBJ1-2 | - | - | TRBV4-3
CASSFVGGQFF | TGTGCCAGCAGTTTCGTGGGGGGGCAGTTCTTC | 11 | TRBJ2-1 | - | - | TRBV28
CASSPSGGLIVDEQFF | TGTGCCAGCTCACCCAGCGGGGGCCTCATCGTGGATGAGCAGTTCTTC | 16 | TRBJ2-1 | - | TRBD2 | TRBV18
CASSRGAAEAFF | TGTGCCAGCAGCCGAGGCGCGGCTGAAGCTTTCTTT | 12 | TRBJ1-1 | once | - | TRBV11-3
CASSLDSFTEAFF | TGCGCCAGCAGCTTGGATTCTTTCACTGAAGCTTTCTTT | 13 | TRBJ1-1 | few | - | TRBV5-1
CASSLTGGGETQYF | TGTGCCAGCAGCTTAACGGGGGGTGGAGAGACCCAGTACTTC | 14 | TRBJ2-5 | few | - | TRBV7-3
CASSRRDIQYF | TGTGCCAGCAGCAGAAGGGACATTCAGTACTTC | 11 | TRBJ2-4 | - | - | TRBV11-2
CASGLDRTGNGNEQFF | TGTGCTAGTGGTTTGGACCGGACAGGGAACGGGAATGAGCAGTTCTTC | 16 | TRBJ2-1 | - | TRBD1 | TRBV12-5
CASSVVGIEQFF | TGTGCCAGCAGTGTAGTGGGTATTGAGCAGTTCTTC | 12 | TRBJ2-1 | - | - | TRBV2
CASSRTDGTAGLYNEQFF | TGCGCCAGCAGCCGCACAGACGGGACCGCGGGACTCTACAATGAGCAGTTCTTC | 18 | TRBJ2-1 | few | - | TRBV10-1
CASSLAPFQVHNQPQHF | TGTGCCAGCAGCTTAGCGCCGTTTCAGGTACATAATCAGCCCCAGCATTTT | 17 | TRBJ1-5 | - | - | TRBV7-6
CASSPPVSEETQYF | TGTGCCAGCTCACCACCGGTTAGCGAAGAGACCCAGTACTTC | 14 | TRBJ2-5 | - | - | TRBV18
CASSPQAGGVNEQFF | TGTGCCAGCTCACCACAAGCGGGAGGAGTCAATGAGCAGTTCTTC | 15 | TRBJ2-1 | few | TRBD2 | TRBV18
CASSLAEITGQQYEQYF | TGTGCCAGCAGCTTAGCAGAAATAACGGGACAGCAATACGAGCAGTACTTC | 17 | TRBJ2-7 | - | TRBD1 | TRBV7-2
CASSWLTGQPRTGELFF | TGTGCCAGCAGCTGGTTAACGGGACAGCCGCGGACCGGGGAGCTGTTTTTT | 17 | TRBJ2-2 | few | TRBD1 | TRBV2
CASSTGRSNRENEQFF | TGTGCCAGCAGCACCGGACGGAGCAATAGGGAAAATGAGCAGTTCTTC | 16 | TRBJ2-1 | - | - | TRBV12-3/TRBV12-4
CASRPGQGWTEAFF | TGTGCCAGCAGACCTGGACAGGGGTGGACTGAAGCTTTCTTT | 14 | TRBJ1-1 | - | TRBD1 | TRBV4-2
CSAGQGAGNTIYF | TGCAGTGCTGGACAGGGGGCTGGAAACACCATATATTTT | 13 | TRBJ1-3 | - | TRBD1 | TRBV20-1
CASSSRTSGGTDTQYF | TGTGCCAGCAGCTCCCGGACTAGCGGGGGCACAGATACGCAGTATTTT | 16 | TRBJ2-3 | - | TRBD2 | TRBV11-2
CASRERTGGNTEAFF | TGTGCCAGCAGGGAGAGGACAGGGGGAAACACTGAAGCTTTCTTT | 15 | TRBJ1-1 | - | TRBD1 | TRBV2
CASSEARLAGGDQFF | TGTGCCAGCAGTGAAGCGCGCCTAGCGGGAGGAGATCAGTTCTTC | 15 | TRBJ2-1 | - | TRBD2 | TRBV2
CSVESSGGAPKLAKNIQYF | TGCAGCGTTGAGAGTAGCGGGGGGGCCCCCAAACTAGCCAAAAACATTCAGTACTTC | 19 | TRBJ2-4 | few | TRBD2 | TRBV29-1